These T cell receptor beta chains were read from a single sample in a study of shared clonotypes between healthy human individuals. The protocol was immunoSEQ multiplex PCR, while the TCRdb copy is restricted to in-frame clones and leaves out a portion. The data show some 740,000 clones, with around 92% seen just once and 24% held by the top ten. The specimen sequenced was naive CD8+ T cells sorted from blood. The receptors stem from a man aged 25 to 40 in good health. Both conserved end residues are part of each CDR3. The order of the fields is CDR3 length, J gene, clone size, D gene, V gene, CDR3 DNA, CDR3 protein. D genes are given only for firm matches. Only some rows state a clone size, as once, few, many or a class for expanded clones.

14 | TRBJ2-7 | NA | NA | TRBV5-6 | TGTGCCAGCAGCTTTGGGGGCGGATCCTACGAGCAGTACTTC | CASSFGGGSYEQYF
12 | TRBJ2-2 | NA | NA | TRBV7-9 | TGTGCCAGCATCATGGGAGCCGGGGAGCTGTTTTTT | CASIMGAGELFF
15 | TRBJ2-7 | once | TRBD2 | TRBV6-6 | TGTGCCAGCAGTTACTCGATCGGGAGGGGCGGGGAGCAGTACTTC | CASSYSIGRGGEQYF
15 | TRBJ2-3 | NA | TRBD1 | TRBV4-3 | TGCGCCAGCAGCCGCACAGGGGGCGAGGTAGATACGCAGTATTTT | CASSRTGGEVDTQYF
15 | TRBJ1-2 | NA | NA | TRBV7-2 | TGTGCCAGCAGCTTAGAAACCCCAGGGCTCTTAGGCTACACCTTC | CASSLETPGLLGYTF
12 | TRBJ2-1 | NA | NA | TRBV7-2 | TGTGCCAGCAGCTTAGTTAAGGGAGAGCAGTTCTTC | CASSLVKGEQFF
13 | TRBJ1-1 | NA | NA | TRBV6-5 | TGTGCCAGCAGAACGACGGAGAACACTGAAGCTTTCTTT | CASRTTENTEAFF
13 | TRBJ1-4 | NA | NA | TRBV9 | TGTGCCAGCAGCCCCGGGACATCTGAAAAACTGTTTTTT | CASSPGTSEKLFF
15 | TRBJ2-1 | NA | TRBD2 | TRBV28 | TGTGCCAGCAGTTTGACGGGACTAGATTCCGATGAGCAGTTCTTC | CASSLTGLDSDEQFF
14 | TRBJ2-7 | NA | TRBD2 | TRBV11-2 | TGTGCCAGCACCCCCGGGGGGTTGGTATACGAGCAGTACTTC | CASTPGGLVYEQYF
15 | TRBJ1-2 | NA | TRBD1 | TRBV27 | TGTGCCAGCAGTTTACTACAGGGGGCATCTGGAGGCTACACCTTC | CASSLLQGASGGYTF
13 | TRBJ2-7 | NA | NA | TRBV5-6 | TGTGCCAGCAGCTTCGGACAGACCTACGAGCAGTACTTC | CASSFGQTYEQYF
15 | TRBJ2-5 | NA | TRBD1 | TRBV7-8 | TGTGCCAGCAGCTTCCAATGGGGGACAGGGGAGACCCAGTACTTC | CASSFQWGTGETQYF
13 | TRBJ2-1 | NA | NA | TRBV28 | TGTGCCAGCAGCCGCAGGGTTAGGGATGAGCAGTTCTTC | CASSRRVRDEQFF
12 | TRBJ1-5 | few | NA | TRBV28 | TGTGCCAGCTCTGGGTCGCGTCAGCCCCAGCATTTT | CASSGSRQPQHF
16 | TRBJ2-1 | NA | TRBD2 | TRBV7-9 | TGTGCCAGCAGTTCCTTCGGCCTAGCGGCCTACAATGAGCAGTTCTTC | CASSSFGLAAYNEQFF